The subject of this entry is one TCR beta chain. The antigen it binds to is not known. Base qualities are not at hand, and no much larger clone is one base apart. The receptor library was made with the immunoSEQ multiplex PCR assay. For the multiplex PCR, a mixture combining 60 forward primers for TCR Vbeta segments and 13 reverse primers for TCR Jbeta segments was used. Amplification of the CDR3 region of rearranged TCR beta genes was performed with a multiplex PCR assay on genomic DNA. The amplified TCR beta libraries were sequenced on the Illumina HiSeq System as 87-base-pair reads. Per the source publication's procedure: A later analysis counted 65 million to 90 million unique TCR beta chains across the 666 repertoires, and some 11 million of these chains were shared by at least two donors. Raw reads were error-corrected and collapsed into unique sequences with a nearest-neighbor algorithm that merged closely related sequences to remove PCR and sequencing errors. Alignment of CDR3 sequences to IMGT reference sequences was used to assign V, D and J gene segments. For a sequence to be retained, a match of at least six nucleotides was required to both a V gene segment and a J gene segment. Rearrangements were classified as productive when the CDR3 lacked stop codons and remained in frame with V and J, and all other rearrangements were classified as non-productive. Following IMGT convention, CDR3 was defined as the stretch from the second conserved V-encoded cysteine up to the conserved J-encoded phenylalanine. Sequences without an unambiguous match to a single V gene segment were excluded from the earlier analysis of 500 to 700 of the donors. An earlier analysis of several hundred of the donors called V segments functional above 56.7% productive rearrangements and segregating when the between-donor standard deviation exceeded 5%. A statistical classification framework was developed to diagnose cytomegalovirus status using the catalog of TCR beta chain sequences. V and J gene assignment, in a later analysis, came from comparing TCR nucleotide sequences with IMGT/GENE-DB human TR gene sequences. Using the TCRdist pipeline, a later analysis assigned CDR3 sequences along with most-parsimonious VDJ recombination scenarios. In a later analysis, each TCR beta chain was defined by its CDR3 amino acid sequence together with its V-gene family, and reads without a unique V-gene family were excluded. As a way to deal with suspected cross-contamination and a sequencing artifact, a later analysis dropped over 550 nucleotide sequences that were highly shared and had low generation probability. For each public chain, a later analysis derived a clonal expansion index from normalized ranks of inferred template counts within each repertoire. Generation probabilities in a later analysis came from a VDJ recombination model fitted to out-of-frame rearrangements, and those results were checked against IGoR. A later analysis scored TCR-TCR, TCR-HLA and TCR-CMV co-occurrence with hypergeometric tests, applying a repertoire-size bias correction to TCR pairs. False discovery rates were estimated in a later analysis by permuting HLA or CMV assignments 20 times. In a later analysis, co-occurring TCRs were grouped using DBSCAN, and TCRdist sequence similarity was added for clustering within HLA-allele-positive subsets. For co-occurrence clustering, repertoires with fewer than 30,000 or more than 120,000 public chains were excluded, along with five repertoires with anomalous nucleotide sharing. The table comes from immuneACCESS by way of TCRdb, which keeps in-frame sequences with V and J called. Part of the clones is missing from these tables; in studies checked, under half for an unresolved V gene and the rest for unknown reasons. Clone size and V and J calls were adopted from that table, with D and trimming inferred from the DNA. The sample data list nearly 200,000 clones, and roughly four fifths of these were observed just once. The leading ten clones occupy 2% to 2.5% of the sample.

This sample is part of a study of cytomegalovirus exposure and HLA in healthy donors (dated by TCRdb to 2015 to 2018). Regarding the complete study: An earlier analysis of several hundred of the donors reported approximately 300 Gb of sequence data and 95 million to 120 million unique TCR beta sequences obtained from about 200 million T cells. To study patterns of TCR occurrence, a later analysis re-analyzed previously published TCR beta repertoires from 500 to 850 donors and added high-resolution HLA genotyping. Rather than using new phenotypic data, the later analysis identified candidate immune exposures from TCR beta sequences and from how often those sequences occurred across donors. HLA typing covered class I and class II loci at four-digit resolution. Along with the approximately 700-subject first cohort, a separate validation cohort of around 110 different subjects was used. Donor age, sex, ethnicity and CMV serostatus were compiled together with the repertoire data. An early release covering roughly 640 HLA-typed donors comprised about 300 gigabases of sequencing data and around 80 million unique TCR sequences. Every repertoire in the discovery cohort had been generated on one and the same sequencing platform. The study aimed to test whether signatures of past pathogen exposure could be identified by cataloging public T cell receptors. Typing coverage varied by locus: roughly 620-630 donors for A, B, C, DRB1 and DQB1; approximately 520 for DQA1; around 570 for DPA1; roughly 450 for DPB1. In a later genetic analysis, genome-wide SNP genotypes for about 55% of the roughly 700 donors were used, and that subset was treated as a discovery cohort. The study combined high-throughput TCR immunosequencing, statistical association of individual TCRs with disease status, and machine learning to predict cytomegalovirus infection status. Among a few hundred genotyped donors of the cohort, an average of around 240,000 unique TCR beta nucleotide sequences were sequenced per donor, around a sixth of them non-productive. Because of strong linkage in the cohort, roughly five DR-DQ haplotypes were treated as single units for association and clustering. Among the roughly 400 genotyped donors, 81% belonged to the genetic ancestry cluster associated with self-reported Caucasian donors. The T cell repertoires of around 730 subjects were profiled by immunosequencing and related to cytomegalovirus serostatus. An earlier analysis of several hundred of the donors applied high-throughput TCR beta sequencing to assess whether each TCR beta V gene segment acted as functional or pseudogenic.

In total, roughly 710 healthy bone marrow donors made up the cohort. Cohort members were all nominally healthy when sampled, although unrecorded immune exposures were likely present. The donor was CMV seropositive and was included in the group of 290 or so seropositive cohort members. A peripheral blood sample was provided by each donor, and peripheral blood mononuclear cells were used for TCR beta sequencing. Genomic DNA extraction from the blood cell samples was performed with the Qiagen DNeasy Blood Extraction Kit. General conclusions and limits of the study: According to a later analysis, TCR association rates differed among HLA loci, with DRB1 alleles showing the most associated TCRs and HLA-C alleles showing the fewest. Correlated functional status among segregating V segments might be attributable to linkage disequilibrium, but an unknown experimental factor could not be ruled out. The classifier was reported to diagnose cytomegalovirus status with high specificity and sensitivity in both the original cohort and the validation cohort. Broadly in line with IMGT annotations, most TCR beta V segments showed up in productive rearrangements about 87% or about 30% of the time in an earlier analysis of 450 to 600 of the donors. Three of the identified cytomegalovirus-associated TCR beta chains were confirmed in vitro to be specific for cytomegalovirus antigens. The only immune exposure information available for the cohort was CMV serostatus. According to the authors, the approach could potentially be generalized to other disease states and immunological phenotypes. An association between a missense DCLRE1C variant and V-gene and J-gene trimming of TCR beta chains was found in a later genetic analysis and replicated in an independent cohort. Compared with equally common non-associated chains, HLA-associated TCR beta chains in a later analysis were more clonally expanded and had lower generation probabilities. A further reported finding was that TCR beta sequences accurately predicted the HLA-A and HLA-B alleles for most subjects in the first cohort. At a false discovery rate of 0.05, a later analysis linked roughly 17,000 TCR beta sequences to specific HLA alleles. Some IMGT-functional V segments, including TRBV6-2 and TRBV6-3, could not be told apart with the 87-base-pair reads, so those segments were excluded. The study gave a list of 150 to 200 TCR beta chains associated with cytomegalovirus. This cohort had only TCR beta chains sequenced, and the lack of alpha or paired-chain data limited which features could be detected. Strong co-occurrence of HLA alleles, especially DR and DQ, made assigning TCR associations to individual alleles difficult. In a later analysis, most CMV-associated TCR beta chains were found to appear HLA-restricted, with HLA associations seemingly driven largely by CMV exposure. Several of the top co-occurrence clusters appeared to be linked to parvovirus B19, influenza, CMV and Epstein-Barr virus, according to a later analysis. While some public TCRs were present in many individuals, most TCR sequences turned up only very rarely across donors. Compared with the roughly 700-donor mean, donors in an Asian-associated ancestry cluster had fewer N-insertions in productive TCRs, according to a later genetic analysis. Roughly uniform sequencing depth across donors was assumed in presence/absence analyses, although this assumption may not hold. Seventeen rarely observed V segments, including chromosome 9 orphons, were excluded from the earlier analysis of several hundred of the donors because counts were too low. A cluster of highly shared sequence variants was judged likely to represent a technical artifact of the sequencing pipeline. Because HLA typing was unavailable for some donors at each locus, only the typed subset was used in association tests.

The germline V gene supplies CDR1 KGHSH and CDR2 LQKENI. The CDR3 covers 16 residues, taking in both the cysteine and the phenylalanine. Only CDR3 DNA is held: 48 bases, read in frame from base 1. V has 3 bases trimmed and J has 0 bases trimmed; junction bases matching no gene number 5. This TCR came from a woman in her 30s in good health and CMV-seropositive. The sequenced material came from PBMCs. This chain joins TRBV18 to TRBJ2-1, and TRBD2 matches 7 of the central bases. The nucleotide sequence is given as TGTGCCAGCTCACCTTGGACTAGGTCCTCCTACAATGAGCAGTTCTTC. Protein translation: CASSPWTRSSYNEQFF.